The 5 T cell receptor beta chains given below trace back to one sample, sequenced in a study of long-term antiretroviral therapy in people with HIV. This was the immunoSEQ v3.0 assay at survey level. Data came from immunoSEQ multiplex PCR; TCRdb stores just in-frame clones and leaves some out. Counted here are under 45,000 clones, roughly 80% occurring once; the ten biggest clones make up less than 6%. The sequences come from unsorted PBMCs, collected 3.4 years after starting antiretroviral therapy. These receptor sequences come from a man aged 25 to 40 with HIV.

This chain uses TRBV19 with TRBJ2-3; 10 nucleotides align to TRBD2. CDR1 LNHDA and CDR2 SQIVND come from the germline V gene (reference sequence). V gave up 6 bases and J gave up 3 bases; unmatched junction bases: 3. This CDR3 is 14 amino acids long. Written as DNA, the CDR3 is TGTGCCAGTAGACTAGCGGGACAGACAGATACGCAGTATTTT. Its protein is CASRLAGQTDTQYF.

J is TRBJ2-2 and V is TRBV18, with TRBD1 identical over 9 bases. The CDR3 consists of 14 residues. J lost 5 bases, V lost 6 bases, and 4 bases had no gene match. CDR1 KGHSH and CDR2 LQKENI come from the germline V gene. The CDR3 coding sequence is TGTGCCAGCTCCCGGGACAGGGTAACCGGGGAGCTGTTTTTT. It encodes CASSRDRVTGELFF.

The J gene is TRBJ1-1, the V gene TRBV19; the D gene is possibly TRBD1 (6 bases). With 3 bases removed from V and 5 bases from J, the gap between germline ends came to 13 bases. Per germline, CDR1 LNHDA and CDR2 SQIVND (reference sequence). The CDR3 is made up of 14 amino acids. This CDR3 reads CASSIKVRGTEAFF. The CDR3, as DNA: TGTGCCAGTAGTATTAAAGTCAGGGGAACTGAAGCTTTCTTT.

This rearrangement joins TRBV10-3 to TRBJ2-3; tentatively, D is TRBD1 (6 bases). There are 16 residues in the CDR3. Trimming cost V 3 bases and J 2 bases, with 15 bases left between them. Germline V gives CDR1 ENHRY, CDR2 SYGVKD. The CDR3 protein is CAISDKGGTSTDTQYF. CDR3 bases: TGTGCCATCAGTGACAAAGGGGGAACCTCCACAGATACGCAGTATTTT.

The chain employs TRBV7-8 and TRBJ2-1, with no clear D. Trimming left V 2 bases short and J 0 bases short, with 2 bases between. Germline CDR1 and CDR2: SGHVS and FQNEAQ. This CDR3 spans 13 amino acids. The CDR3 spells CASSLTSYNEQFF. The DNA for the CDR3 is TGTGCCAGCAGCTTAACCTCCTACAATGAGCAGTTCTTC.